This T cell receptor beta chain is from a study of CD8 T cells in Susac syndrome. Notes on the study in general: An acknowledgment was made by the study that its TCR sequencing and HLA analysis involved relatively few individuals.

Random hexamers served to reverse transcribe about 0.45 to 1 ug RNA. The immunoSEQ assay covered 54 Vbeta and 13 Jbeta segments for CDR3. TCRdb recomputed calls from the immunoSEQ multiplex PCR reads with MiXCR, one row per CDR3 protein. The profile covers approximately 220,000 distinct CDR3 sequences, with about 90% appearing a single time and roughly 0.15% taken by the ten largest. The CDR3 consists of 15 residues. CDR1 and CDR2 from the germline V gene are SGHVS and FNYEAQ. V dropped 2 bases and J dropped 4 bases, with 15 bases sitting between them. TCR beta sequencing covered blood CD8+ and CD4+ T cells. TEMRA cells were FACS-enriched, and CD8+ and CD4+ T cells were isolated negatively. About this clonotype itself: Its matching antigen is unknown.

The V gene is TRBV7-6, the J gene TRBJ2-7, with a possible D match to TRBD2 (6 bases). Input material: CD8+ T cells from PBMCs. This clonotype was obtained from a human donor with multiple sclerosis. Written as DNA, the CDR3 is TGTGCCAGCAGCTTAAGCGACTCGGGGACTTACGAGCAGTACTTC. Translating gives CASSLSDSGTYEQYF.